This TCR beta chain was retrieved from a study of PD-L1 blockade in urothelial cancer. The overall study: Bladder-origin urothelial cancer in males described about 85% of the roughly 29 patients. Study-wide results and caveats: Stronger expansion of tumor-associated clones in blood at 3 weeks distinguished durable-benefit patients.

The data were produced by immunoSEQ multiplex PCR, yet TCRdb's version contains in-frame clones alone and is incomplete. The table lists 50,000 to 70,000 clones, about 81% of them singletons. Time point described: pretreatment peripheral blood. Per patient, between 1 and 8 samples were collected at pretreatment and on-treatment time points. This clone was detected a few times. Its matching antigen is unknown. This CDR3 is 11 amino acids long. Trimming cost V 6 bases and J 3 bases, with 8 bases left between them. Germline assignment: CDR1 DFQATT and CDR2 SNEGSKA (reference sequence). This sequence joins TRBV20-1 and TRBJ1-1, with D unclear. The sequencing used PBMCs, collected around atezolizumab (anti-PD-L1) treatment. This receptor was identified in a man aged 70-80 years with urothelial cancer. The CDR3 here is CSALRYTEAFF. In DNA, the CDR3 is TGCAGTGCCCTCAGGTACACTGAAGCTTTCTTT.